The 18 T cell receptor beta chains presented below share a single source sample, sequenced in a study of shared T cell receptors in the human thymus. Measured with immunoSEQ multiplex PCR; TCRdb has only the in-frame clones, and not every one. The sample yields about 610,000 clones, roughly 90% seen once. The data also belong to a second study, concerning human thymus T cells.

The sample comprised thymocytes. The receptor source for this set is a boy younger than two with a congenital heart defect.

DNA for the CDR3: TGTGCCAGCAGCCTGAAGGACAGGGAGTTCTATGGCTACACCTTC. Protein sequence: CASSLKDREFYGYTF. The chain uses TRBV5-4 and TRBJ1-2; 8 nucleotides align to TRBD1. Looked up from germline, CDR1 is SGHNT and CDR2 is YYREEE (reference sequence). This CDR3 spans 15 amino acids. V shed 4 bases, J shed 4 bases, and the junction held 9 bases outside the gene matches.

This chain connects TRBV27 to TRBJ2-3; D is undetermined. This CDR3 spans 15 amino acids. V lost 2 bases and J lost 1, with 10 bases in between. The germline CDR1 and CDR2 sequences are MNHEY and SMNVEV (reference sequence). CDR3 sequence (DNA): TGTGCCAGCAGTTTAATGGGCGACGGCACAGATACGCAGTATTTT. Translation gives CASSLMGDGTDTQYF.

The CDR3 sequence: CSVDGLAGNRGFNEQFF. The CDR3 DNA sequence: TGCAGCGTTGACGGACTAGCGGGTAATAGGGGGTTCAATGAGCAGTTCTTC. The chain employs TRBV29-1 and TRBJ2-1, with 11 nucleotides matching TRBD2. Germline-derived CDR1 and CDR2 are SQVTM and ANQGSEA. V was pared by 3 bases and J by 6 bases, with 13 bases of the junction left unmatched. CDR3 length: 17 residues.

The chain uses TRBV15 and TRBJ2-2; D is possibly TRBD1 (7 bases). The CDR3 totals 18 residues. Per the germline V gene, CDR1 is LNHNV and CDR2 is YYDKDF (reference sequence). V was shortened by 5 bases and J by 1 base, with 20 bases between the two germline ends. In nucleotides, the CDR3 is TGTGCCACCAGCCTACATCCCCGCGGGACAGTGAACACCGGGGAGCTGTTTTTT. It codes for CATSLHPRGTVNTGELFF.

The rearrangement links TRBV4-1 to TRBJ2-1, with 8 bases lining up with TRBD1. CDR3 length: 16 amino acids. Germline values: CDR1 MGHRA, CDR2 YSYEKL. The J segment lost 4 bases and the V segment lost 1 base, leaving 6 bases of the junction unmatched. The CDR3 protein is CASSQGRRQGYNEQFF. CDR3 in DNA: TGCGCCAGCAGCCAAGGTCGTCGACAGGGGTACAATGAGCAGTTCTTC.

This clone came up a few times. The rearrangement links TRBV5-1 to TRBJ2-1; TRBD2 aligns across 9 bases. Trimming at V came to 0 bases and at J to 4 bases, leaving 5 bases not matched to a gene. The CDR3 has 16 amino acids. The V gene's germline CDR1 is SGHRS and CDR2 YFSETQ. The CDR3 nucleotides are TGCGCCAGCAGCTTGGAGGCTAGCGGGATTTACAATGAGCAGTTCTTC. Translating gives CASSLEASGIYNEQFF.

The chain combines TRBV11-3 with TRBJ2-1, with 11 bases fitting TRBD2. From germline, CDR1 is SGHNT and CDR2 YENEEA. The CDR3 is made up of 16 amino acids. Trimming removed 4 bases from V and 8 bases from J; junction bases left unmatched: 10. In DNA form, the CDR3 reads TGTGCCAGCAGCTCCCCCGGGACTAGCGGCCATGATGAGCAGTTCTTC. As protein: CASSSPGTSGHDEQFF.

This clone has a single count. This rearrangement joins TRBV27 to TRBJ2-7; 9 bases line up with TRBD1. CDR3 length: 17 amino acids. Germline V gene sequence: CDR1 MNHEY, CDR2 SMNVEV (reference sequence). J lost 2 bases, V lost 6 bases, and 14 bases had no gene match. CDR3 residues: CASSRTLLGQGPYEQYF. DNA for the CDR3: TGTGCCAGCAGCCGTACCCTATTGGGACAGGGTCCCTACGAGCAGTACTTC.

The V and J genes are TRBV30 and TRBJ2-3; the D gene is possibly TRBD1 (6 bases). Between the trimmed V and J ends, which lost 3 bases and 4 bases, there was a span of 23 bases. Germline lookup yields CDR1 GTSNPN and CDR2 SVGIG (reference sequence). The CDR3 extends over 17 amino acids. The CDR3 coding sequence is TGTGCCTGGAGGCCAAACAACAGGGTCTGGCGCGCAGATACGCAGTATTTT. Its translation: CAWRPNNRVWRADTQYF.

Note on this clone: At one boundary the junction diverges from the germline segment, which might be a read error. This chain links TRBV20-1 with TRBJ2-7; 8 nucleotides match TRBD1. From germline, CDR1 is DFQATT and CDR2 SNEGSKA (reference sequence). The CDR3 has 9 amino acids. CDR3 residues: CSATRTGGF. The CDR3 coding sequence is TGCAGTGCTACCCGCACAGGGGGGTTC.

V and J are TRBV4-1 and TRBJ2-3; possibly TRBD1 for D (6 bases). Germline loops: CDR1 MGHRA, CDR2 YSYEKL. This CDR3 contains 18 residues. The V end lost 0 bases, the J end lost 0 bases, and 16 bases lay between the germline ends. The chain's CDR3 is CASSQEGGGTNSTDTQYF. The CDR3 DNA reads TGCGCCAGCAGCCAAGAGGGTGGGGGCACCAATAGCACAGATACGCAGTATTTT.

This clone was observed once. The V gene is TRBV19, the J gene TRBJ1-1; D is perhaps TRBD1 (6 bases). The germline V gene encodes CDR1 LNHDA and CDR2 SQIVND (reference sequence). The CDR3 is 14 amino acids. Trimming removed 5 bases at V and 6 bases at J, with 16 bases between. CDR3: CASSYQGWGPEAFF. CDR3 nucleotide sequence: TGTGCCAGTAGTTATCAGGGGTGGGGGCCTGAAGCTTTCTTT.

Only a few counts were recorded for this clone. The chain carries TRBV28 and TRBJ2-3, with 12 bases fitting TRBD2. Germline V gene lookup returns CDR1 MDHEN and CDR2 SYDVKM. The CDR3 covers 17 residues. Trimming cost V 6 bases and J 2 bases; bases outside gene matches: 9. This CDR3 is CASSPTGLAGSTDTQYF. CDR3 in DNA: TGTGCCAGCAGCCCAACTGGACTAGCGGGATCCACAGATACGCAGTATTTT.

About this clone itself: Additional DNA sequences in this sample encode the identical CDR3. The chain uses TRBV6-5 and TRBJ2-1; tentatively, D is TRBD2 (5 bases). Trimming pared 5 bases from V and 7 bases from J, leaving 6 bases between. Germline V lookup: CDR1 MNHEY, CDR2 SVGAGI. The CDR3 is 11 residues long. The DNA of the CDR3 is TGTGCCAGCAGTCGGGGAAATGAGCAGTTCTTC. Amino acid sequence: CASSRGNEQFF.

The V call is TRBV5-5, the J call TRBJ2-2; 7 bases are a match to TRBD1. The length of the CDR3 is 16 residues. Germline V gives CDR1 SGHKS, CDR2 YYEKEE (reference sequence). The junction had 6 bases not matched to a gene; V was cut back by 1 base and J by 3 bases. The CDR3 here is CASSLSGTAHTGELFF. The CDR3 region has the DNA TGTGCCAGCAGCTTGAGTGGGACAGCCCACACCGGGGAGCTGTTTTTT.

V usage is TRBV7-6 and J usage is TRBJ2-3; 12 bases are a match to TRBD2. The CDR3 spans 21 residues. V dropped 1 base and J dropped 3; count of bases not matched to a gene: 17. CDR1 SGHVS and CDR2 FNYEAQ come from the germline V gene. This CDR3 reads CASSLEQGETSGSEITDTQYF. DNA of the CDR3: TGTGCCAGCAGCTTAGAACAGGGGGAGACTAGCGGGAGTGAGATTACAGATACGCAGTATTTT.

The chain is built from TRBV21-1 and TRBJ2-7; TRBD1 is the table's D call, not checked against the DNA. TRBV21-1 is a documented pseudogene. The CDR3 runs 15 residues. As DNA, the CDR3 is TGTGCCAGCAGCCCGGGACAGGGAGGGTCCTACGAGCAGTACTTC. Translated, it gives CASSPGQGGSYEQYF.

This chain links TRBV11-3 with TRBJ2-3; 13 positions match TRBD2. Germline loops: CDR1 SGHNT, CDR2 YENEEA. V lost 5 bases to trimming and J lost 3 bases; unmatched junction nucleotides: 14. This CDR3 is 19 amino acids long. In nucleotides, the CDR3 is TGTGCCAGCAGCCCCGGGAGGCAAGGACTAGCGGGAGAGACAGATACGCAGTATTTT. Translated, it gives CASSPGRQGLAGETDTQYF. Drawing the rest from reference TRBV11-3 and TRBJ2-3, the complete variable domain is EAGVVQSPRYKIIEKKQPVAFWCNPISGHNTLYWYLQNLGQGPELLIRYENEEAVDDSQLPKDRFSAERLKGVDSTLKIQPAELGDSAVYLCASSPGRQGLAGETDTQYFGPGTRLTVL.